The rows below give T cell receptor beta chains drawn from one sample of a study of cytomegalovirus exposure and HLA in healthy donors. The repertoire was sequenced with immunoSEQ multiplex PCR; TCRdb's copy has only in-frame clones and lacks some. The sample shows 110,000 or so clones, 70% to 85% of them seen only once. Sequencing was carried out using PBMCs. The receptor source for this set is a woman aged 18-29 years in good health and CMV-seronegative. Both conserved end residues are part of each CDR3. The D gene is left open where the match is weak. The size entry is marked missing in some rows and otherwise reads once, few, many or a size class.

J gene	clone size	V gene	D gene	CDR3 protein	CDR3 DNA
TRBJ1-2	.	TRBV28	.	CASSPSAGGENYGYTF	TGTGCCAGCAGTCCTAGCGCTGGTGGCGAAAACTATGGCTACACCTTC
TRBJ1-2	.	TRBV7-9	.	CASSLSAGEPNYGYTF	TGTGCCAGCAGCTTAAGTGCAGGCGAACCTAACTATGGCTACACCTTC
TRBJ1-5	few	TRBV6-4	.	CASSDSAEGSQPQHF	TGTGCCAGCAGTGACTCGGCTGAGGGTTCTCAGCCCCAGCATTTT
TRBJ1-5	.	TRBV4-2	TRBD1	CASSQDGQGYQPQHF	TGTGCCAGCAGCCAAGATGGACAGGGTTATCAGCCCCAGCATTTT
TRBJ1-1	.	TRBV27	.	CASSLTGWDTEAFF	TGTGCCAGCAGTTTAACCGGGTGGGACACTGAAGCTTTCTTT
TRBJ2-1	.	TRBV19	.	CASSSTTGNNEQFF	TGTGCCAGTAGTAGTACAACAGGGAACAATGAGCAGTTCTTC
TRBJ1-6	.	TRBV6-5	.	CASSYDSNNSPLHF	TGTGCCAGCAGTTACGACAGCAATAATTCACCCCTCCACTTT
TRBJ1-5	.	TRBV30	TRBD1	CAWNTGVSQPQHF	TGTGCCTGGAACACAGGGGTTTCTCAGCCCCAGCATTTT
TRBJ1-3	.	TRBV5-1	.	CASSLPGPGNTIYF	TGCGCCAGCAGCTTGCCAGGGCCTGGAAACACCATATATTTT
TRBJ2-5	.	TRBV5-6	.	CASSLAIGTQYF	TGTGCCAGCAGCTTGGCAATCGGGACCCAGTACTTC
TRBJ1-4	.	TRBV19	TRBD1	CASSAPGTGKAEKLFF	TGTGCCAGTAGTGCCCCCGGGACAGGGAAGGCTGAAAAACTGTTTTTT
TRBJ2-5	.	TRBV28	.	CASSPRGETQYF	TGTGCCAGCAGTCCCCGGGGTGAGACCCAGTACTTC
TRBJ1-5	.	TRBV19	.	CASAGGIQPQHF	TGTGCCAGTGCCGGAGGGATTCAGCCCCAGCATTTT
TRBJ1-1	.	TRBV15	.	CATSRAGSEAFF	TGTGCCACCAGCAGAGCAGGGTCTGAAGCTTTCTTT
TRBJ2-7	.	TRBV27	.	CASSKDSGHSYEQYF	TGTGCCAGCAGCAAAGACTCCGGACATAGCTACGAGCAGTACTTC
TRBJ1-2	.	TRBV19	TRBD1	CASRTGEGDGYTF	TGTGCCAGTAGAACAGGGGAAGGGGATGGCTACACCTTC
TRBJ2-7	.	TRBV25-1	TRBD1	CASRGGQGIYEQYF	TGTGCCAGCAGAGGGGGACAGGGGATTTACGAGCAGTACTTC
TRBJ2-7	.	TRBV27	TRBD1	CASSRLVQGAYEQYF	TGTGCCAGCAGCCGACTCGTGCAGGGGGCGTACGAGCAGTACTTC